The TCR beta chain described here comes from a study of a mutant IDH1 vaccine in newly diagnosed glioma. Study summary: Of treated patients, approximately 62% were men and approximately 40% women, averaging roughly 40 years.

As to time point: week 47, end of study. Vaccinated patients received 300 ug of mutant IDH1 20-mer peptide per dose, with topical imiquimod. CDR3 size: 14 residues. The germline V gene has CDR1 LGHNA and CDR2 YNFKEQ. V lost 5 bases to trimming and J lost 0 bases, with 10 bases between them. Of note for this clone: No antigen is known for it.

Repertoires were generated with immunoSEQ multiplex PCR, while TCRdb's copy carries only in-frame clones and drops some. The sample has around 50,000 clones, about 88% seen once. The chain is built from TRBV4-2 and TRBJ1-1, with D unclear. The specimen comprised PBMCs, sampled from a glioma patient whose treatment included an IDH1 peptide vaccine. The receptor comes from a woman aged 25 to 39 with glioma. Some clones in this sample may be carry-over from other donors' samples. Written as DNA, the CDR3 is TGTGCCAGCAGCTCCCGGTCGATGAACACTGAAGCTTTCTTT. Residues: CASSSRSMNTEAFF.